This T cell receptor beta chain is drawn from a study of T cells in Graves' hyperthyroidism and ophthalmopathy. Amplified TCR beta CDR3 regions came from RNA transcripts. During a first-round RT-PCR of the TCR CDR3, the HTBI primer set was used. TCRdb processed the multiplex PCR reads anew with MiXCR; each CDR3 protein has one entry. The table records around 420,000 distinct CDR3 sequences, 15% to 17% of them present only once. This CDR3 has 16 amino acids. Germline CDR1 and CDR2: LNHNV and YYDKDF (reference sequence). Trimming shortened V by 0 bases and J by 0 bases, and 10 bases separated the two germline ends. This clonotype was detected a few times.

The J gene is TRBJ2-3, the V gene TRBV15, with no clear D. The source is a woman under 30 with Graves' hyperthyroidism. Sample: blood. The CDR3 sequence: CATSRDVGSSTDTQYF. The CDR3 DNA is TGTGCCACCAGCAGAGATGTCGGGTCTAGCACAGATACGCAGTATTTT. Drawing the rest from reference TRBV15 and TRBJ2-3, the complete variable domain is DAMVIQNPRYQVTQFGKPVTLSCSQTLNHNVMYWYQQKSSQAPKLLFHYYDKDFNNEADTPDNFQSRRPNTSFCFLDIRSPGLGDTAMYLCATSRDVGSSTDTQYFGPGTRLTVL.